This entry lists 10 T cell receptor beta chains sequenced from one sample in a study of Ad26.COV2.S vaccination and SARS-CoV-2 variants (dated by TCRdb to about 2021). This specimen's treatment or condition label, interpreted: over 15 received Ad26.COV2.S at low or high dose, single or two shots; 5 received placebo; per-sample allocation not given. For vaccine and placebo recipients, repertoires were sequenced using samples collected on day 63 after the first injection. Libraries were prepared through the immunoSEQ multiplex PCR assay. As stored in TCRdb, this immuneACCESS dataset retains in-frame rearrangements with V and J assigned. A fraction of the clones does not appear; measured against another copy, unresolved V genes explain less than half of the discrepancy, and the remainder lacks a known reason. The sample data list 400,000 or so clones, and 80% to 90% of these were observed just once. Jointly, the top ten make up 3% to 3.5% of the sample.

The input for sequencing was peripheral blood, taken in a trial of Ad26.COV2.S vaccine versus placebo. Source of these receptors: a person between 18 and 65 years old who received the Ad26.COV2.S COVID-19 vaccine or a placebo.

The chain uses TRBV12-3 or TRBV12-4 and TRBJ1-2; D unresolved. The CDR3 runs to 13 residues. Trimming took off 1 base at V and 7 bases at J, with 10 bases between the two ends. This CDR3 reads CASSLGRVSGYTF. The CDR3 nucleotides read TGTGCCAGCAGTTTAGGTAGGGTGAGTGGCTACACCTTC.

The rearrangement joins TRBV5-1 to TRBJ2-1; 13 positions agree with TRBD2. The CDR3 loop spans 16 amino acids. Germline CDR1 reads SGHRS; CDR2 reads YFSETQ. V shed 4 bases and J 3 bases; nucleotides not matched to a gene: 4. The CDR3, as DNA: TGCGCCAGCAGCCTGGGACTAGCGGGGATCTACAATGAGCAGTTCTTC. It specifies CASSLGLAGIYNEQFF.

This chain joins TRBV6-1 and TRBJ2-3; a weak D match, TRBD1 (6 bases). The V gene's germline CDR1 is MNHNS and CDR2 SASEGT. V lost 2 bases, J lost 3 bases, and 12 bases lay in between. The CDR3 has 15 residues. CDR3: CASSERRGKTDTQYF. The CDR3 nucleotides read TGTGCCAGCAGTGAACGCAGGGGAAAAACAGATACGCAGTATTTT.

This rearrangement joins TRBV7-9 to TRBJ2-7; TRBD1 aligns across 7 bases. V lost 0 bases to trimming and J lost 9 bases; unmatched junction nucleotides: 5. Germline V gene sequence: CDR1 SEHNR, CDR2 FQNEAQ (reference sequence). This CDR3 contains 13 residues. Here the CDR3 reads CASSLATGKSQYF. The CDR3 DNA is TGTGCCAGCAGCTTAGCGACAGGGAAGTCGCAGTACTTC.

The chain recombines TRBV6-5 with TRBJ1-5, with TRBD1 matching 10 bases. With 6 bases clipped from V and 4 bases from J, the junction kept 3 bases outside the gene matches. The CDR3 consists of 14 residues. CDR1 and CDR2 (germline): MNHEY, SVGAGI. CDR3: CASREGQGNQPQHF. As DNA, the CDR3 is TGTGCCAGCAGGGAGGGACAGGGGAATCAGCCCCAGCATTTT.

The rearrangement uses TRBV7-2 and TRBJ2-1; 10 bases map to TRBD2. With 0 bases clipped from V and 4 bases from J, the junction kept 3 bases outside the gene matches. The CDR3 spans 16 residues. CDR1 is SGHTA, CDR2 FQGNSA, per germline. CDR3 sequence reads: CASSLAGTSVYNEQFF. Here the CDR3 DNA reads TGTGCCAGCAGCTTAGCTGGGACTAGCGTTTACAATGAGCAGTTCTTC.

In DNA form, the CDR3 reads TGTGCCAGTAACCCGGGGCGGGTGGAGCTCTATGGCTACACCTTC. Encoded protein: CASNPGRVELYGYTF. V and J are TRBV19 and TRBJ1-2; possibly TRBD1 for D (5 bases). The germline gives CDR1 LNHDA, CDR2 SQIVND (reference sequence). This CDR3 is built from 15 residues. The ends were cut back, 7 bases at V and 4 bases at J, with 19 bases in the middle.

This clone was detected once. V gene TRBV21-1 combines with J gene TRBJ2-7; the table's D gene call, TRBD1, was not cross checked with the DNA. TRBV21-1 is an annotated pseudogene. The CDR3 is 15 amino acids. The CDR3 reads CASSETGDPSYEQYF. The CDR3, as DNA: TGTGCCAGCAGCGAGACAGGGGACCCCTCCTACGAGCAGTACTTC.

This chain uses TRBV25-1 with TRBJ1-1; unclear D gene. The germline gives CDR1 MGHDK, CDR2 SYGVNS. The CDR3 has 14 amino acids. V shed 3 bases and J shed 2 bases, with 10 bases lying between them. CDR3: CASSDQDINTEAFF. The DNA of the CDR3 is TGTGCCAGCAGTGATCAGGATATAAACACTGAAGCTTTCTTT.

This clone was counted only a few times. The chain uses TRBV10-2 and TRBJ1-2, with no clear D. The germline V and J ends were trimmed by 0 bases and 10 bases, with 12 bases remaining between them. The CDR3 is 13 residues long. Germline lookup yields CDR1 WSHSY and CDR2 SAAADI. CDR3 DNA: TGCGCCAGCAGTGAGTCGAGTATCAGTGACTACACCTTC. This encodes CASSESSISDYTF.